Presented here are 3 T cell receptor beta chains from one specimen sequenced in a study of control samples from healthy donors and cancer patients. Some clones are missing from TCRdb's copy, which holds only in-frame ones; the method was immunoSEQ multiplex PCR. The top ten clones hold 9.5% to 13% of a sample with around 130,000 clones, 85% to 90% of them seen once. Material for sequencing was blood. The source of these receptors is a man aged 30 to 39 in good health.

This clone came up many times. V is TRBV5-1 and J is TRBJ1-6, with a possible D match to TRBD1 (6 bases). From germline, CDR1 is SGHRS and CDR2 YFSETQ. The CDR3 totals 16 residues. The V and J ends lost 4 bases and 7 bases respectively, with 18 bases between them. CDR3: CASSPTGRSANSPLHF. In DNA, the CDR3 is TGCGCCAGCAGCCCTACAGGGCGGTCGGCAAATTCACCCCTCCACTTT. The whole variable domain, filled in from reference TRBV5-1 and TRBJ1-6, reads KAGVTQTPRYLIKTRGQQVTLSCSPISGHRSVSWYQQTPGQGLQFLFEYFSETQRNKGNFPGRFSGRQFSNSRSEMNVSTLELGDSALYLCASSPTGRSANSPLHFGNGTRLTVT.

This rearrangement joins TRBV7-3 to TRBJ1-6, with D possibly TRBD1 on 5 matching bases. CDR1 SGHTA and CDR2 FQGTGA come from the germline V gene. Trimming removed 2 bases at V and 7 bases at J, with 15 bases between. This CDR3 spans 16 amino acids. CDR3 sequence reads: CASSLLGRARNSPLHF. The CDR3 DNA sequence: TGTGCCAGCAGCTTATTGGGCAGGGCCCGGAATTCACCCCTCCACTTT.

The V gene is TRBV5-4, the J gene TRBJ1-3; TRBD1 matches at 12 bases. Unmatched junction bases numbered 8, after V lost 3 bases and J lost 4 bases. The CDR3 runs to 17 residues. Germline CDR1 and CDR2: SGHNT and YYREEE (reference sequence). CDR3 protein: CASSSPSGTGGGNTIYF. For the CDR3, the DNA is TGTGCCAGCAGCTCGCCCTCCGGGACAGGGGGCGGAAACACCATATATTTT.